Given below is one T cell receptor beta chain in context. What it binds is not known. The CDR3 is 14 amino acids. V lost 6 bases, J lost 0 bases, and 9 bases lay in between. Germline CDR1 is MDHEN and CDR2 is SYDVKM. The record originates from a study of shared clonotypes between healthy human individuals. Study observations and caveats: Limitation of the genetic and exposure-history diversity represented came from the few donors.

Deep level was the assay's run setting. The method was immunoSEQ multiplex PCR; TCRdb's version includes in-frame clones alone and lacks a portion of them. The sample has some 490,000 clones, more than 75% seen once; the top ten hold around 12%. The sequencing input was PBMCs. The receptor was derived from a woman aged 40 to 49 in good health. Some clones in this sample may be carry-over from other donors' samples. The chain is built from TRBV28 and TRBJ1-3; D is unresolved. The CDR3 nucleotides read TGTGCCAGCAGCCTGGATCCCTCTGGAAACACCATATATTTT. It specifies CASSLDPSGNTIYF.